This is a list of T cell receptor beta chains from one sample in a study of long-term antiretroviral therapy in people with HIV. TCRdb keeps only in-frame clones here, not all; method: immunoSEQ multiplex PCR. The data hold roughly 17,000 clones, with about four fifths observed a single time. The sequences come from unsorted PBMCs, collected at the start of antiretroviral therapy. All receptors derive from a man aged 25 to 40 with HIV. Both conserved end residues are part of each CDR3. A D gene is named only where the DNA matches it firmly. The size field is filled for only some rows; it gives once, few, many or a size class.

abundance,d_gene,v_gene,j_gene,CDR3aa,CDR3nt
.,TRBD2,TRBV6-5,TRBJ2-7,CASSYPAGGSYEQYF,TGTGCCAGCAGTTACCCAGCGGGGGGGTCCTACGAGCAGTACTTC
.,TRBD1,TRBV6-5,TRBJ2-7,CASRYGQAYEQYF,TGTGCCAGCAGATACGGACAGGCCTACGAGCAGTACTTC
.,.,TRBV28,TRBJ1-5,CASTPTQSFSNQPQHF,TGTGCCAGCACCCCCACTCAGAGTTTTAGCAATCAGCCCCAGCATTTT
.,TRBD2,TRBV5-1,TRBJ2-3,CASSLSGSGTDTQYF,TGCGCCAGCAGCTTGAGCGGGAGTGGCACAGATACGCAGTATTTT
.,.,TRBV30,TRBJ1-1,CAWSPTGYTEAFF,TGTGCCTGGAGCCCCACAGGGTACACTGAAGCTTTCTTT
.,TRBD2,TRBV5-1,TRBJ2-2,CASKLAEDTGELFF,TGCGCCAGTAAACTAGCGGAAGACACCGGGGAGCTGTTTTTT
.,.,TRBV5-5,TRBJ1-5,CASSFLGASNQPQHF,TGTGCCAGCAGCTTTCTGGGGGCAAGCAATCAGCCCCAGCATTTT
.,TRBD2,TRBV6-6,TRBJ2-3,CASRISGRGGTQYF,TGTGCCAGCAGAATCAGCGGGAGAGGTGGTACGCAGTATTTT
.,.,TRBV11-2,TRBJ2-2,CASSLPGSDAGELFF,TGTGCCAGCAGCTTACCCGGGAGTGACGCCGGGGAGCTGTTTTTT
.,.,TRBV5-5,TRBJ2-3,CASSLVEGSTDTQYF,TGTGCCAGCAGCTTGGTTGAGGGCTCGACAGATACGCAGTATTTT
.,.,TRBV5-6,TRBJ2-7,CASSFTGASYEQYF,TGTGCCAGCAGCTTTACCGGGGCGTCCTACGAGCAGTACTTC
.,TRBD1,TRBV7-9,TRBJ2-1,CASSHNRGNEQFF,TGTGCCAGCAGCCACAACAGGGGTAATGAGCAGTTCTTC
.,.,TRBV5-4,TRBJ1-4,CASSPDGGANEKLFF,TGTGCCAGCAGCCCGGACGGGGGCGCTAATGAAAAACTGTTTTTT
.,.,TRBV27,TRBJ1-1,CASSLSRNTEAFF,TGTGCCAGCAGTTTATCAAGGAACACTGAAGCTTTCTTT
.,.,TRBV4-1,TRBJ2-7,CASSQGVGGYYEQYF,TGCGCCAGCAGCCAGGGGGTTGGCGGATACTACGAGCAGTACTTC
.,.,TRBV19,TRBJ1-5,CASRLQGKQPQHF,TGTGCCAGTAGGTTGCAGGGGAAACAGCCCCAGCATTTT
.,.,TRBV19,TRBJ2-7,CASSIIPDTYEQYF,TGTGCCAGTAGTATAATCCCGGATACCTACGAGCAGTACTTC
.,.,TRBV30,TRBJ1-5,CAWSRGEEQPQHF,TGTGCCTGGAGCCGAGGGGAAGAACAGCCCCAGCATTTT
.,.,TRBV19,TRBJ2-7,CASSPYASSYEQYF,TGTGCCAGTAGTCCTTACGCCAGCTCCTACGAGCAGTACTTC
.,.,TRBV28,TRBJ1-3,CASSTGGFQPGNTIYF,TGTGCCAGCTCGACAGGAGGCTTTCAACCTGGAAACACCATATATTTT
.,.,TRBV28,TRBJ1-6,CASSTPGTRSSPLHF,TGTGCCAGCAGTACTCCCGGGACAAGGTCCTCACCCCTCCACTTT
.,.,TRBV27,TRBJ2-5,CASRKDRDTLQETQYF,TGTGCCAGCAGAAAGGACCGGGACACGCTCCAAGAGACCCAGTACTTC
.,TRBD2,TRBV18,TRBJ2-7,CASSPGLAGVNEQYF,TGTGCCAGCTCACCAGGACTAGCGGGGGTGAACGAGCAGTACTTC
.,.,TRBV7-9,TRBJ2-5,CASSLAGGQETQYF,TGTGCCAGCAGCTTAGCCGGGGGACAAGAGACCCAGTACTTC
medium-sized,.,TRBV27,TRBJ2-1,CASGSSLYEQFF,TGTGCCAGCGGTTCCTCCCTCTATGAGCAGTTCTTC